A selection of T cell receptor beta chains follows, all from one sample in a study of blood T cell repertoires in COVID-19. Assay used: immunoSEQ multiplex PCR; TCRdb lists only in-frame clones, some missing. The sample lists about 330,000 clones; around 82% were seen once. Input material: peripheral blood. The receptors were sampled from a woman aged 45 to 65 with acute or convalescent COVID-19. Each CDR3 is given with its conserved first and last residue. Each record gives: V gene, J gene, D gene, CDR3 DNA, CDR3 protein. The D gene is left open where the match is weak.

TRBV2	TRBJ1-6	.	TGTGCCAGCAGGGGGGCAGGGTATAATTCACCCCTCCACTTT	CASRGAGYNSPLHF
TRBV19	TRBJ2-3	.	TGTGCCAGTAGTATTGGTTTGAGGGCTGCAGATACGCAGTATTTT	CASSIGLRAADTQYF
TRBV30	TRBJ2-7	TRBD1	TGTGCCTGGAGTGCACTGGGGACAGGGAAGGGCTACGAGCAGTACTTC	CAWSALGTGKGYEQYF
TRBV19	TRBJ2-7	TRBD1	TGTGCCAGTAGGACCGGGGACAGCGATTCCTACGAGCAGTACTTC	CASRTGDSDSYEQYF
TRBV29-1	TRBJ2-1	TRBD1	TGCAGCGTTGAACGGACAGGGACAGCCTACAATGAGCAGTTCTTC	CSVERTGTAYNEQFF
TRBV6-4	TRBJ1-2	TRBD1	TGTGCCAGCAGATCCGGGACAGGGTCCTATGGCTACACCTTC	CASRSGTGSYGYTF
TRBV27	TRBJ2-3	.	TGTGCCAGCAGTTTCAACAGGGTTTCGGATACGCAGTATTTT	CASSFNRVSDTQYF
TRBV6-6	TRBJ2-5	.	TGTGCCAGCAGTTACGAGGGGACCCAGTACTTC	CASSYEGTQYF
TRBV20-1	TRBJ1-1	TRBD1	TGCAGTGCTAGTAACAGGGGTTTGCCTGAAGCTTTCTTT	CSASNRGLPEAFF
TRBV5-4	TRBJ1-2	TRBD1	TGTGCCAGCAGCGGCCGGGACAGCAACCACTATGGCTACACCTTC	CASSGRDSNHYGYTF
TRBV7-3	TRBJ2-3	.	TGTGCCAGCAGCTTCGGCAGGGGAACGGATACGCAGTATTTT	CASSFGRGTDTQYF
TRBV18	TRBJ1-4	.	TGTGCCAGCTCACCACTCCCAGGGGTAAATGAAAAACTGTTTTTT	CASSPLPGVNEKLFF
TRBV30	TRBJ1-4	.	TGTGCCTGGAGGGCCCTCAGTGCAACTAATGAAAAACTGTTTTTT	CAWRALSATNEKLFF